Listed here is a single TCR beta chain. This sample also contains other DNA sequences that code for the same CDR3. Per the germline V gene, CDR1 is MDHEN and CDR2 is SYDVKM. The CDR3 covers 15 residues. V trimming: 6 bases; J trimming: 0 bases; junction bases outside the gene matches: 4. Sorted-subset replicate PCR reactions were performed with about 200 ng DNA, corresponding to tens of thousands of T cell genomes. The table came from immunoSEQ multiplex PCR; TCRdb's copy has only in-frame clones and leaves some out. This table has over 1.4 million clones, around 97% appearing once. The sample belongs to a study of shared clonotypes between healthy human individuals.

J is TRBJ2-1 and V is TRBV28; 8 bases fit TRBD2. Sample: naive CD4+ T cells sorted from blood. Sample subset: CD45RA+ positively selected. The sequence was collected from a man aged 25 to 40 in good health. This chain's CDR3 is CASRRSGSSYNEQFF. The CDR3 region has the DNA TGTGCCAGCAGACGAAGCGGGAGCTCCTACAATGAGCAGTTCTTC.